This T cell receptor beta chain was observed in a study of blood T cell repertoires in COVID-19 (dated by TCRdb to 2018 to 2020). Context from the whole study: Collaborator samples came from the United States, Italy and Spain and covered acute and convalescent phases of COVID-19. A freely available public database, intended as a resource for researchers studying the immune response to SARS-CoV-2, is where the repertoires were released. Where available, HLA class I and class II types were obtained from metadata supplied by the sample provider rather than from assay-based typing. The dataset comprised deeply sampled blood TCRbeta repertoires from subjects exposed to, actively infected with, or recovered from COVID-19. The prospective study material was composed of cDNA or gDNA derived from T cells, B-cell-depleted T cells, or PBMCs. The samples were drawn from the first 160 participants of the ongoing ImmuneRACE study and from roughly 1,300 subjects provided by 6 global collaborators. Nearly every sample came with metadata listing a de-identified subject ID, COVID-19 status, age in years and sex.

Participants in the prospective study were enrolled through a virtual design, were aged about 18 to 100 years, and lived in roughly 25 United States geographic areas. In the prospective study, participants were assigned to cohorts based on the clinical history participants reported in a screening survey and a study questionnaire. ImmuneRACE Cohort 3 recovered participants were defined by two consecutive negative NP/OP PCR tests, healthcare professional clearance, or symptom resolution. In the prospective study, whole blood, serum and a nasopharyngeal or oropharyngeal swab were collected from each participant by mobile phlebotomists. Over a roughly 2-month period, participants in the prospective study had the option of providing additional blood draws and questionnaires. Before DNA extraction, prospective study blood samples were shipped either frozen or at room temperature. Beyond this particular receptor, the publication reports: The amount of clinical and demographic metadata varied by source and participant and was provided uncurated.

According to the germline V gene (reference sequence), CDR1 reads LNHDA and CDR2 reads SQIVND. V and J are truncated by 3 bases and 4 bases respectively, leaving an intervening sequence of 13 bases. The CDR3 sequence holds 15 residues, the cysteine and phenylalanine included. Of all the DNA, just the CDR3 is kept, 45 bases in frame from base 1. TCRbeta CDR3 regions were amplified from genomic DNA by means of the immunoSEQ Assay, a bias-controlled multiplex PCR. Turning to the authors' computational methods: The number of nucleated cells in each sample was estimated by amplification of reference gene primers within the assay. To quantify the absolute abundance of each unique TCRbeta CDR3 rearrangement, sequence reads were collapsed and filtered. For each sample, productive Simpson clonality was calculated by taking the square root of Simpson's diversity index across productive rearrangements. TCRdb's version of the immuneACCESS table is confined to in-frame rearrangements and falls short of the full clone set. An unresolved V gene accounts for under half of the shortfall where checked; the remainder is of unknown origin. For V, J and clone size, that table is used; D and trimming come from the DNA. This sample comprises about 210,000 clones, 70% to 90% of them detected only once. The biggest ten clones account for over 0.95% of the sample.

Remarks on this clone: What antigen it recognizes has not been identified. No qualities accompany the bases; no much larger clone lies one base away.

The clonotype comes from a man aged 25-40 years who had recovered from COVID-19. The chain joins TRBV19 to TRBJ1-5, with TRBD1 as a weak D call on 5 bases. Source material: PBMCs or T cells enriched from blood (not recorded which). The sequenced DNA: TGTGCCAGTAGTATGGGGCACCCCCTTAATCAGCCCCAGCATTTT. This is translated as CASSMGHPLNQPQHF.